One T cell receptor (beta chain) is described in this entry. The antigen is not known. Different DNA sequences within this sample yield the same CDR3. This entry is derived from a study of shared clonotypes between healthy human individuals. Subsets obtained from CD4+ cells comprised CD45RA+ naive and CD45RA-negative memory cells. In the authors' methods: Junction-only immunoSEQ sequences carried no quality scores, so filtering differed. This table comes from immunoSEQ multiplex PCR, and its TCRdb copy is limited to in-frame clones, with some not included. Clonal size and the V and J genes are those of that table, whereas D and trimming came from the DNA. This table has some 660,000 clones, around 73% appearing once. Whole-study results and caveats: In general, naive subsets displayed greater estimated richness than memory subsets did. Sampling used blood alone; tissue repertoires probably differ.

The sequence was collected from a woman in her twenties or thirties in good health. The sequencing input was memory CD4+ T cells sorted from blood. Subset noted: CD45RA-negative fraction.

The chain's CDR3 is CASSAGLAGEQYF. CDR3 DNA: TGTGCCAGTAGTGCGGGACTAGCCGGCGAGCAGTACTTC. The rearrangement uses TRBV19 and TRBJ2-7; 9 bases match TRBD2. The CDR3 consists of 13 residues. With V trimmed by 5 bases and J by 6 bases, 5 bases remained unmatched. Germline V gene sequence: CDR1 LNHDA, CDR2 SQIVND (reference sequence).